A single T cell receptor beta chain is shown here with its context. Its cognate antigen is unknown. These data belong to a study of T cell responses to AZD1222 COVID-19 vaccine. The repertoire was sequenced with immunoSEQ multiplex PCR; TCRdb's copy has only in-frame clones and lacks some. In the table there are under 150,000 clones, 85% to 95% of which are singletons. CDR1 and CDR2 from the germline V gene are MDHEN and SYDVKM. CDR3 length: 15 amino acids. Trimming took 5 bases from V and 1 from J, leaving 14 bases between them. Study-wide results and limits: Every sample of the repertoires postdated the peak T cell response.

The V call is TRBV28, the J call TRBJ1-1; perhaps TRBD1 as D (5 bases). This specimen consisted of peripheral blood, obtained on day 0 of AZD1222 vaccination. The clonotype originates from an adult in good health. The CDR3 coding sequence is TGTGCCAGCAGTGCCCTCGGGCAGGGGAACACTGAAGCTTTCTTT. This encodes CASSALGQGNTEAFF.